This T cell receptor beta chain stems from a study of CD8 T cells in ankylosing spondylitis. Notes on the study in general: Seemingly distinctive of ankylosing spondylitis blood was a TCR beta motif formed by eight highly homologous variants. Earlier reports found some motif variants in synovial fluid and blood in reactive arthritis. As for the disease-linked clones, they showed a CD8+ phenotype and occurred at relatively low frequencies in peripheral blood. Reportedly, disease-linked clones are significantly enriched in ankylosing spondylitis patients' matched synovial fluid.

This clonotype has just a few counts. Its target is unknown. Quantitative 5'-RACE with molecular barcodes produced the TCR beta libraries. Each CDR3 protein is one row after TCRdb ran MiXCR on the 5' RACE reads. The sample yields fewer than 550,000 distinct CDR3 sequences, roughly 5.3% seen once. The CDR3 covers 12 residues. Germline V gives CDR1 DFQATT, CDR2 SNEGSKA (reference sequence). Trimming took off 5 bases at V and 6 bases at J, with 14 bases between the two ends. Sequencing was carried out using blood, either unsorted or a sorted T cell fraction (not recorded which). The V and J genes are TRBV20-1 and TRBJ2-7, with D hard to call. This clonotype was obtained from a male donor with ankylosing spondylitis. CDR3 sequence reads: CSAGWASPEQYF. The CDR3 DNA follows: TGCAGTGCTGGATGGGCGTCTCCCGAGCAGTACTTC.